What follows describes a single T cell receptor beta chain. Which antigen it targets is not known. No much larger clone is present one base from it, and per-base qualities are unavailable. Donors were healthy HIV-negative adults with no recently reported acute infections or vaccinations. Only Caucasian adults living in Nashville, Tennessee, USA were represented among the donors. Magnetic negative selection was used to enrich CD4+ T cells, after which naive cells were positively selected on CD45RA and the negative fraction became the memory subset. Blood was collected by leukapheresis, and PBMCs were isolated by Ficoll-Histopaque density gradient centrifugation and then cryopreserved in liquid nitrogen vapor phase. Analytical flow cytometry was used to check the purity and quantity of every magnetically sorted T cell population. Genomic DNA was isolated from every sorted fraction and measured by UV absorbance on a Nanodrop 2000c.

The sample is drawn from a study of shared clonotypes between healthy human individuals (dated by TCRdb to about 2020). Study-wide context: The cohort comprised a couple of women and a few men aged 18 to 49 years. Blood TCR repertoires of about 5 healthy adults were deeply sequenced to estimate repertoire size and the extent of clonotype sharing between individuals. For each donor, CD4 naive and CD4 memory were each run on three plates, CD8 naive on two plates, and CD8 memory on one plate. Leukapheresis yielded between about 0.9 and 8.9 billion PBMCs per donor. To increase sequencing depth and limit assay-specific biases, TCR repertoire library preparation and sequencing were carried out by different laboratories using diverse techniques. The research as a whole found: The genetic and exposure-history diversity represented was limited by the small number of donors. Sampling was limited to blood, and TCR repertoires in tissue likely differ from TCR repertoires in blood. Rarefaction of sorted-subset datasets indicated incomplete sequencing despite the large sequencing depth. When several donors were compared, the shared fraction of clonotypes was roughly 4.8% for naive CD4, less than 4% for naive CD8, roughly 2.5% for memory CD4, and 0.35% to 0.5% for memory CD8. Compared with non-shared clonotypes, the clonotypes found in all four sorted-subset donors had higher generation probabilities. Based on pairwise subsampling, the degree of clonotype sharing among donors was expected to be affected by sequencing depth. Naive subsets generally had larger estimated clonotype richness than memory subsets.

The germline V gene (reference sequence) supplies CDR1 SEHNR and CDR2 FQNEAQ. V lost 6 bases and J lost 7 bases, and the count of bases not matched to a germline gene is 8. Including cysteine and phenylalanine, the CDR3 has 14 amino acids. The read is trimmed to its CDR3 DNA, 42 bases read in frame from base 1. Using the deep immunoSEQ assay, TCR CDR3 regions were amplified from genomic DNA by multiplex PCR. Extracted genomic DNA from each cell subset was distributed evenly across all wells of several immunoSEQ 96-well plates, and each plate was treated as a replicate. For sorted subsets, about 0.2 ug genomic DNA, equal to 30,000 or so T cell genomes, was loaded into each replicate PCR. Purified libraries were quantified with a Qubit 3.0 fluorometer, sized on a Bioanalyzer 2100, and re-quantified with the KAPA Library Quantification kit. Each immunoSEQ 96-well plate was sequenced on its own single-read 150-cycle Illumina NextSeq 550 flow cell. The paper's data handling went like this. The immunoSEQ output contained only junctional sequences without quality scores, so filtering could not match that applied to full-length reads. To assign V/J genes and CDR3, sequences were annotated against IMGT germline references using PyIR, a Python wrapper for IgBLAST v1.9. Any read was removed if the V/J assignment was weak (E-value above 1e-6), the CDR3 was missing, or the read contained stop codons, out-of-frame junctions, or ambiguous translated residues. V3J clonotypes were defined as sequences sharing an identical inferred V gene, J gene, and CDR3 amino acid sequence. To compute the percentage overlap between repertoires, the number of shared unique clonotypes was divided by the size of the smaller repertoire. Three approaches were used to assess repertoire richness: RTK rarefaction, the Chao1 estimator, and Recon v2.1 estimates of unobserved clonotypes. Generation probabilities were computed with OLGA for all TCRbeta clonotypes obtained by the gDNA method from several donors. As stored in TCRdb, this immuneACCESS dataset retains in-frame rearrangements with V and J assigned. A fraction of the clones does not appear; measured against another copy, unresolved V genes explain less than half of the discrepancy, and the remainder lacks a known reason. V and J calls and clone size are given by that table; D and trimming were obtained from the DNA. The sample profile shows about 990,000 clones; around three quarters of them were found once. The top ten clones comprise 0.5% to 0.65% of the sample.

Sequenced: memory CD4+ T cells from PBMCs. What this sample's cell subset or site label stands for: CD45RA-negative fraction. The TCR was taken from a man between 18 and 29 years old in good health. Some clones in this sample may be carry-over from other donors' samples. The chain couples TRBV7-9 to TRBJ1-2; 10 of the junction bases match TRBD1. The sequenced DNA: TGTGCCAGCAGGTCCGACAGGGGGCGGACTGGCTACACCTTC. Its protein reads: CASRSDRGRTGYTF.